This T cell receptor beta chain comes out of a study of T cells in Graves' hyperthyroidism and ophthalmopathy. Amplified TCR beta CDR3 regions derived from RNA transcripts. The study used the HTBI primer set for a first-round RT-PCR of the TCR CDR3. Each CDR3 protein is one row after TCRdb ran MiXCR on the multiplex PCR reads. Seen here are about 400,000 distinct CDR3 sequences, more than 15% observed once, and the top ten hold over 7.5%. This clonotype came up many times. Unmatched junction bases numbered 6, after V lost 5 bases and J lost 6 bases. Germline lookup yields CDR1 MNHNS and CDR2 SASEGT. The CDR3 covers 15 residues. It was considered stable Graves' hyperthyroidism when ophthalmopathy did not progress within 18 months. Patients were excluded because of uncontrolled infection, other autoimmune disease, pregnancy or lactation. A roughly 9.3 ml volume of fresh peripheral blood provided the PBMCs.

The J gene is TRBJ2-7, the V gene TRBV6-1; TRBD2 agrees at 14 bases. The sequencing input was blood. The source is a woman between 18 and 29 years old with Graves' hyperthyroidism. The CDR3 DNA reads TGTGCCAGCAGTACAACGGGACTAGCGGGAGTCGAGCAGTACTTC. Residues: CASSTTGLAGVEQYF.